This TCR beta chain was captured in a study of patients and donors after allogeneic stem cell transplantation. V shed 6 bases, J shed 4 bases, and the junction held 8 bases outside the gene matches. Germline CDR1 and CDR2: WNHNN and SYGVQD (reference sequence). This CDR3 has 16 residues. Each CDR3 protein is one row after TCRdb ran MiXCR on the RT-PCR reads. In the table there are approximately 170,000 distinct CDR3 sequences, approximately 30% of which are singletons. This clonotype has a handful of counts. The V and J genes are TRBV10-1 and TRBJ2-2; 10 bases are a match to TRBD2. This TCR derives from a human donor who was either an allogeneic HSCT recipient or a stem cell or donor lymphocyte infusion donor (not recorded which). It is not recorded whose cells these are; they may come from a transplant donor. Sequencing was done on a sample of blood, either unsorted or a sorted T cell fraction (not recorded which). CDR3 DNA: TGCGCCAGCAGCCAGGCCCGGACTAGCGGCACCGGGGAGCTGTTTTTT. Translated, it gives CASSQARTSGTGELFF.